A selection of T cell receptor beta chains follows, all from one sample in a study of blood T cells in healthy people across ages. Using its own MiXCR run on the 5' RACE reads, TCRdb lists one record per CDR3 protein. The sample has roughly 1.5 million distinct CDR3 sequences, 35% to 45% seen once. The specimen was blood. The receptors were gathered from a woman aged 18-30 years in good health. The CDR3 runs from the conserved cysteine through the conserved F or W. The D gene is left open where the match is weak. Expanded clones are given a class, and other clones once, few, many or no size at all.

D gene: NA
clone size: NA
V gene: TRBV5-1
J gene: TRBJ2-1
CDR3 protein: CASSFGARGYNEQFF
CDR3 DNA: TGCGCCAGCAGCTTTGGGGCTCGCGGCTACAATGAGCAGTTCTTC

D gene: NA
clone size: NA
V gene: TRBV20-1
J gene: TRBJ2-1
CDR3 protein: CSALGGSYNEQFF
CDR3 DNA: TGCAGTGCTTTAGGAGGATCCTACAATGAGCAGTTCTTC

D gene: NA
clone size: NA
V gene: TRBV3-1
J gene: TRBJ2-1
CDR3 protein: CASSQVGQPNEQFF
CDR3 DNA: TGTGCCAGCAGCCAAGTAGGACAGCCGAATGAGCAGTTCTTC

D gene: NA
clone size: NA
V gene: TRBV27
J gene: TRBJ2-7
CDR3 protein: CASSLRGVGGWFEQYF
CDR3 DNA: TGTGCCAGCAGTTTAAGAGGAGTGGGGGGATGGTTCGAGCAGTACTTC

D gene: NA
clone size: NA
V gene: TRBV20-1
J gene: TRBJ2-7
CDR3 protein: CSANGAPSRNSYNEQYF
CDR3 DNA: TGCAGTGCAAACGGGGCCCCTAGCCGAAACTCCTACAATGAGCAGTACTTC

D gene: NA
clone size: NA
V gene: TRBV5-1
J gene: TRBJ1-4
CDR3 protein: CASSLDPFHREGNEKLFF
CDR3 DNA: TGCGCCAGCAGCTTGGACCCCTTTCACAGGGAAGGCAATGAAAAACTGTTTTTT

D gene: TRBD2
clone size: NA
V gene: TRBV6-2/TRBV6-3
J gene: TRBJ2-5
CDR3 protein: CASSPGLEYNEQYF
CDR3 DNA: TGTGCCAGCAGTCCGGGACTAGAGTACAATGAGCAGTACTTC

D gene: TRBD1
clone size: NA
V gene: TRBV5-1
J gene: TRBJ2-4
CDR3 protein: CASSLWQQGADGKNIQYF
CDR3 DNA: TGCGCCAGCAGCTTGTGGCAACAGGGGGCGGATGGCAAAAACATTCAGTACTTC

D gene: NA
clone size: once
V gene: TRBV21-1
J gene: TRBJ2-7
CDR3 protein: CASSTSGLAVYEQYF
CDR3 DNA: TGTGCCAGCAGCACCTCGGGACTAGCAGTCTACGAGCAGTACTTC

D gene: NA
clone size: NA
V gene: TRBV29-1
J gene: TRBJ1-2
CDR3 protein: CSALTHSYTF
CDR3 DNA: TGCAGCGCACTGACTCATAGCTACACCTTC

D gene: TRBD2
clone size: NA
V gene: TRBV20-1
J gene: TRBJ2-1
CDR3 protein: CSATGGRREGYNEQFF
CDR3 DNA: TGCAGTGCTACAGGGGGGAGGCGGGAGGGCTACAATGAGCAGTTCTTC

D gene: TRBD1
clone size: NA
V gene: TRBV5-1
J gene: TRBJ1-1
CDR3 protein: CASSLPGQGIRNTEAFF
CDR3 DNA: TGCGCCAGCAGCCTGCCGGGACAGGGGATTCGGAACACTGAAGCTTTCTTT

D gene: NA
clone size: NA
V gene: TRBV4-1
J gene: TRBJ1-2
CDR3 protein: CASSKGPGSYDYGYTF
CDR3 DNA: TGCGCCAGCAGCAAGGGGCCCGGGAGTTATGACTATGGCTACACCTTC

D gene: NA
clone size: NA
V gene: TRBV6-5
J gene: TRBJ1-1
CDR3 protein: CASSSPAFVTEAFF
CDR3 DNA: TGTGCCAGCAGTTCCCCCGCATTTGTCACTGAAGCTTTCTTT

D gene: TRBD1
clone size: NA
V gene: TRBV12-3/TRBV12-4
J gene: TRBJ2-1
CDR3 protein: CASAPTGVNEQFF
CDR3 DNA: TGTGCCAGCGCCCCGACAGGGGTCAATGAGCAGTTCTTC

D gene: NA
clone size: NA
V gene: TRBV7-9
J gene: TRBJ1-5
CDR3 protein: CASSGTDPGDQPQHF
CDR3 DNA: TGTGCCAGCAGCGGTACAGACCCCGGGGATCAGCCCCAGCATTTT

D gene: NA
clone size: NA
V gene: TRBV6-2/TRBV6-3
J gene: TRBJ1-5
CDR3 protein: CASSYPRSPLDSQPQHF
CDR3 DNA: TGTGCCAGCAGTTACCCAAGATCTCCTCTGGATAGTCAGCCCCAGCATTTT

D gene: TRBD1
clone size: many
V gene: TRBV7-2
J gene: TRBJ1-2
CDR3 protein: CASSPGQGRNYGYTF
CDR3 DNA: TGTGCCAGCAGCCCCGGACAGGGACGAAACTATGGCTACACCTTC

D gene: TRBD2
clone size: few
V gene: TRBV4-3
J gene: TRBJ2-1
CDR3 protein: CASSHSTSATYNEQFF
CDR3 DNA: TGCGCCAGCAGCCATAGTACTAGCGCAACCTACAATGAGCAGTTCTTC

D gene: NA
clone size: few
V gene: TRBV12-3/TRBV12-4
J gene: TRBJ2-3
CDR3 protein: CASTTSELPATQYF
CDR3 DNA: TGTGCCAGCACCACATCGGAACTCCCAGCTACGCAGTATTTT

D gene: NA
clone size: few
V gene: TRBV12-3/TRBV12-4
J gene: TRBJ1-2
CDR3 protein: CASSGRAGSDYGYTF
CDR3 DNA: TGTGCCAGCAGTGGACGCGCCGGATCGGACTATGGCTACACCTTC

D gene: NA
clone size: NA
V gene: TRBV7-2
J gene: TRBJ1-1
CDR3 protein: CASGIRKGVGTEAFF
CDR3 DNA: TGTGCCAGCGGGATAAGGAAGGGGGTGGGCACTGAAGCTTTCTTT

D gene: NA
clone size: NA
V gene: TRBV27
J gene: TRBJ1-6
CDR3 protein: CASSIGTFGSPLHF
CDR3 DNA: TGTGCCAGCAGTATTGGAACCTTTGGTTCACCCCTCCACTTT

D gene: NA
clone size: NA
V gene: TRBV7-9
J gene: TRBJ2-3
CDR3 protein: CASREGGFEDTQYF
CDR3 DNA: TGTGCCAGCAGAGAAGGCGGATTCGAGGATACGCAGTATTTT